This T cell receptor beta chain was recovered during a study of blood T cells in healthy people across ages. General study findings and limits: Strong correlation was found linking TCR beta diversity to naive T cell percentage.

Combining a sample-barcoded 5' primer with a J-beta primer mix, a second PCR ran for about 6 to 11 cycles. Via MiXCR, TCRdb re-called the 5' RACE reads, giving one row per CDR3 protein. The sample holds 750,000 to 950,000 distinct CDR3 sequences, about 48% seen once. This clonotype was seen a single time. Its antigen remains unknown. Mismatch with germline at one junction end may stem from a read error. The receptor comes from a man older than 75 in good health. The source material was blood.

The CDR3 spells CVSRKTAIYEQYF. In DNA, the CDR3 is TGTGTCAGCAGAAAAACAGCTATCTACGAGCAGTACTTC. The chain uses TRBV6-5 and TRBJ2-7; no clear D. The CDR3 runs to 13 residues. Germline V gene lookup returns CDR1 MNHEY and CDR2 SVGAGI.